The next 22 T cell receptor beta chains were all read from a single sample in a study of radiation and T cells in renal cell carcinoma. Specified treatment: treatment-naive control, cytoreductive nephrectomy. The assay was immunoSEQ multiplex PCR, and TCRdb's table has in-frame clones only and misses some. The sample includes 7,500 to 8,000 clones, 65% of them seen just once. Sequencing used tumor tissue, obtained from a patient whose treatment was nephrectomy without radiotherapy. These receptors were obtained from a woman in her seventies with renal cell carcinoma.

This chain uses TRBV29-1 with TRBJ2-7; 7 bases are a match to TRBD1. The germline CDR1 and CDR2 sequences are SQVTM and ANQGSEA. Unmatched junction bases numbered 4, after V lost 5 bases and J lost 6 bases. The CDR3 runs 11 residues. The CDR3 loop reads CSVRQGPEQYF. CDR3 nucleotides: TGCAGCGTTAGACAGGGACCCGAGCAGTACTTC.

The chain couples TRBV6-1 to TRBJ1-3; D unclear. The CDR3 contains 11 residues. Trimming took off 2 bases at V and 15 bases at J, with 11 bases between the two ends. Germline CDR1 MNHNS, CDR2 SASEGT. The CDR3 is CASSELKHAYF. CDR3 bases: TGTGCCAGCAGTGAACTAAAACACGCATATTTT.

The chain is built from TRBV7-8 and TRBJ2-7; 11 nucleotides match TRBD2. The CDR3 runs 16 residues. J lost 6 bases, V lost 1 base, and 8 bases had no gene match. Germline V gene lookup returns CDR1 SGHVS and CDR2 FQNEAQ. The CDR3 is CASSLVSGGAIVEQYF. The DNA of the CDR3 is TGTGCCAGCAGCTTAGTTAGCGGGGGGGCCATAGTCGAGCAGTACTTC.

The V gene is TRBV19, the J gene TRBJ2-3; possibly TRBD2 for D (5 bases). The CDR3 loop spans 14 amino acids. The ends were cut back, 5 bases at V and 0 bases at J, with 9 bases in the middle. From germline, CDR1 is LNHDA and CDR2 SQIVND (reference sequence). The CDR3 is CASSQRSSTDTQYF. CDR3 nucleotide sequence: TGTGCCAGTAGTCAGCGGTCTAGCACAGATACGCAGTATTTT.

This CDR3 is CATSDDRGPGQPQHF. CDR3 coding DNA: TGTGCCACCAGCGACGACAGGGGGCCGGGACAGCCCCAGCATTTT. This chain connects TRBV15 to TRBJ1-5; 10 bases agree with TRBD1. The CDR3 covers 15 residues. The germline V gene has CDR1 LNHNV and CDR2 YYDKDF (reference sequence). After removal of 5 bases from V and 7 bases from J, the junction contained 8 bases not matched to a gene. Filled out from reference TRBV15 and TRBJ1-5, the complete variable domain reads DAMVIQNPRYQVTQFGKPVTLSCSQTLNHNVMYWYQQKSSQAPKLLFHYYDKDFNNEADTPDNFQSRRPNTSFCFLDIRSPGLGDTAMYLCATSDDRGPGQPQHFGDGTRLSIL.

In DNA form, the CDR3 reads TGTGCCACCAGCAGGGGAGGTAGCGGGGGGCGATATGAGCAGTTCTTC. This codes for CATSRGGSGGRYEQFF. V gene TRBV15 combines with J gene TRBJ2-1; 10 bases are shared with TRBD2. Looked up from germline, CDR1 is LNHNV and CDR2 is YYDKDF (reference sequence). With V trimmed by 3 bases and J by 8 bases, 10 bases remained unmatched. CDR3 size: 16 residues.

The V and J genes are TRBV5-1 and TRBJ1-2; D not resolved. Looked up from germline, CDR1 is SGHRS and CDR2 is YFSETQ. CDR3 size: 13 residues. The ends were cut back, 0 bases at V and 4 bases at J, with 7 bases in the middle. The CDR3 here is CASSLGQTYGYTF. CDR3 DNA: TGCGCCAGCAGCTTGGGGCAGACCTATGGCTACACCTTC.

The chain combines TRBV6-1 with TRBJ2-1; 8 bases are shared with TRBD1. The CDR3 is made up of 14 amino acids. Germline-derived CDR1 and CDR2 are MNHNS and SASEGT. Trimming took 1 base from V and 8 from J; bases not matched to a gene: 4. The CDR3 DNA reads TGTGCCAGCAGTGAAGTGCAGGGGGCCCATGAGCAGTTCTTC. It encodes CASSEVQGAHEQFF.

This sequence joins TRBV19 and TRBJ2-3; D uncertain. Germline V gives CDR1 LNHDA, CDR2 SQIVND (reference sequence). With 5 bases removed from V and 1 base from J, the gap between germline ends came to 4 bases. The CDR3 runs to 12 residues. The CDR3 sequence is CASSSRTDTQYF. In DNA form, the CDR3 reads TGTGCCAGTAGTTCTCGCACAGATACGCAGTATTTT.

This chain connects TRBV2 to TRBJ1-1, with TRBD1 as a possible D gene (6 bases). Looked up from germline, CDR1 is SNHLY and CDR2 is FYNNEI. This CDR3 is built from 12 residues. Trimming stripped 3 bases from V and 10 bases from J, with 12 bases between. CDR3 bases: TGTGCCAGCAGTGATACAGGGATATCAGCTTTCTTT. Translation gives CASSDTGISAFF.

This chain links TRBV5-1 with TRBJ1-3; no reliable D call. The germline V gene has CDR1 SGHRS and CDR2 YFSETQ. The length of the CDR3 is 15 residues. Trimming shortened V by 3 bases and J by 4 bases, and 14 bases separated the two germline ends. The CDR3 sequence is CASSSQPGLGNTIYF. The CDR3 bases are TGCGCCAGCAGCTCACAACCGGGCTTAGGAAACACCATATATTTT.

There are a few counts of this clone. DNA of the CDR3: TGTGCCAGCAGTGAAACCCCCCCAAATTCACCCCTCCACTTT. Amino acid sequence: CASSETPPNSPLHF. The chain joins TRBV2 to TRBJ1-6, with D uncertain. The ends were cut back, 2 bases at V and 7 bases at J, with 9 bases in the middle. The length of the CDR3 is 14 residues. Germline V gene data show CDR1 as SNHLY and CDR2 as FYNNEI.

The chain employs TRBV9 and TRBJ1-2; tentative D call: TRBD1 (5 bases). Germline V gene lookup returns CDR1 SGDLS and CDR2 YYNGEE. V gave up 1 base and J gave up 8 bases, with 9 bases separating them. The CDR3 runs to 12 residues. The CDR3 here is CASSVQGLGYTF. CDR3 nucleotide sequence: TGTGCCAGCAGCGTACAGGGACTCGGCTACACCTTC.

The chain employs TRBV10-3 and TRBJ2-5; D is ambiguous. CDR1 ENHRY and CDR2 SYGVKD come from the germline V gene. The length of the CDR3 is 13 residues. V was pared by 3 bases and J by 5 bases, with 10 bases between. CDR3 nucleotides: TGTGCCATCAGTGACGGGCTATTGGAGACCCAGTACTTC. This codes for CAISDGLLETQYF.

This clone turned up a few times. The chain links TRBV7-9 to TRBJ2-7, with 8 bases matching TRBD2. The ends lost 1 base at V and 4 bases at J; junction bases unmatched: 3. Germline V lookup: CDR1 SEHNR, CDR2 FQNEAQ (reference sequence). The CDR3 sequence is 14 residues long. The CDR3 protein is CASSLEGGGYEQYF. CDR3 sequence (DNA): TGTGCCAGCAGCTTAGAGGGCGGGGGGTACGAGCAGTACTTC. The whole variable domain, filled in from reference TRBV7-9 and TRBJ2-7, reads DTGVSQNPRHKITKRGQNVTFRCDPISEHNRLYWYRQTLGQGPEFLTYFQNEAQLEKSRLLSDRFSAERPKGSFSTLEIQRTEQGDSAMYLCASSLEGGGYEQYFGPGTRLTVT.

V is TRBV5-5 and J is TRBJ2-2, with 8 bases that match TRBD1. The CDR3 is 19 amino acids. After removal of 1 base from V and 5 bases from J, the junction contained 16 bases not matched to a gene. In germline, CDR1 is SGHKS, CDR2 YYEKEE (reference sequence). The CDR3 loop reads CASSLRQGKVGGVTGELFF. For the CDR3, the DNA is TGTGCCAGCAGCTTGCGACAGGGGAAAGTCGGGGGAGTAACCGGGGAGCTGTTTTTT.

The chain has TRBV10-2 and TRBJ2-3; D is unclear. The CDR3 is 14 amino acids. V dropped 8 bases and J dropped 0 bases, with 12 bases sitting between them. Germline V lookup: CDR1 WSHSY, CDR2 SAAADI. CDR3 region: CASLDDASTDTQYF. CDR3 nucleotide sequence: TGCGCCAGCCTCGACGATGCCAGCACAGATACGCAGTATTTT.

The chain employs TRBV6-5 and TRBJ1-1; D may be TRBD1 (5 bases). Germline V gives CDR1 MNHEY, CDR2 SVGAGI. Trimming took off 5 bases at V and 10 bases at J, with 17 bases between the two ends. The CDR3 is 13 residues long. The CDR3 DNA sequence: TGTGCCAGCAGTCCGGGGCCCTCGCGAGGAGCTTTCTTT. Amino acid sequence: CASSPGPSRGAFF.

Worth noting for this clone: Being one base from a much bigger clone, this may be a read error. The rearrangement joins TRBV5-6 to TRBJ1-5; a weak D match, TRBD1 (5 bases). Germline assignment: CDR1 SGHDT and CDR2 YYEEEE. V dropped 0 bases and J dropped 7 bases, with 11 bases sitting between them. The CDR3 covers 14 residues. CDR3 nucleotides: TGTGCCAGCAGCTTGGGAGGGGTGGGCCAGCCCCAGCATTTT. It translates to CASSLGGVGQPQHF.

CDR3 DNA: TGTGCCAGCAGCCCCCGGACAGTCAACACTGAAGCTTTCTTT. Translation: CASSPRTVNTEAFF. The V gene is TRBV5-4, the J gene TRBJ1-1, with D possibly matching TRBD1 (6 bases). The CDR3 totals 14 residues. V was trimmed by 4 bases and J by 2 bases, leaving 12 bases between them. Germline loops: CDR1 SGHNT, CDR2 YYREEE (reference sequence).

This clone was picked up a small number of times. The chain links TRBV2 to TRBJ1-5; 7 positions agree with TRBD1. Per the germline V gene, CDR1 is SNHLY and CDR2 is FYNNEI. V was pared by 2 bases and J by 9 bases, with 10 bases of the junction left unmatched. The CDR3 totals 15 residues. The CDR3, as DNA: TGTGCCAGCAGTGAAAGGGGACAGAGCGTGGGGCCCCAGCATTTT. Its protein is CASSERGQSVGPQHF.

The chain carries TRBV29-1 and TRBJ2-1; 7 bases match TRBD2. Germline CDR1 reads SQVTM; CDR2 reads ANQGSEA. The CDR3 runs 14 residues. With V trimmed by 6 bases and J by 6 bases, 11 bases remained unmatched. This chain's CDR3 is CSVPGGSGFNEQFF. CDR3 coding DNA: TGCAGCGTCCCCGGTGGTAGCGGGTTCAATGAGCAGTTCTTC.